The 18 T cell receptor delta chains given below trace back to one sample, sequenced in a study of gamma delta lymphoproliferative disorders and STAT genes. TCRdb reprocessed the multiplex PCR reads using CATT. The sample contains 3,100 or so delta-chain clones, more than 0.85% of which appear only once. PBMCs from patients and controls supplied the genomic DNA for sequencing. Material: blood. These receptors originate from a human donor in good health.

The chain has TRDV2 and TRDJ1, with TRDD3 matching 13 bases. The germline gives CDR1 GEAIGNYY, CDR2 EKD. The CDR3 length is 18 residues. The trim removed 0 bases at V and 0 bases at J, leaving 6 bases unmatched. CDR3 bases: TGTGCCTGTGACACCCTTGGACTGGGGGATACGCACACCGATAAACTCATCTTT. Encoded protein: CACDTLGLGDTHTDKLIF.

On this clone itself: The protein given by TCRdb reflects a much larger clone and differs at residue 6 from this DNA's translation, likely from a read error; the protein shown is the DNA's translation. V gene TRDV2 combines with J gene TRDJ3; TRDD3 aligns across 8 bases. V was clipped by 3 bases and J by 0 bases; unmatched bases: 15. The germline V gene encodes CDR1 GEAIGNYY and CDR2 EKD. The CDR3 extends over 21 amino acids. CDR3 protein: CACDPIGTGGYGSWDTRQMFF. The CDR3 DNA is TGTGCCTGTGACCCTATCGGTACTGGGGGTTACGGCTCCTGGGACACCCGACAGATGTTTTTC.

With regard to this clone: The protein in TCRdb stems from a much larger clone and differs at residue 12 from this DNA's translation, likely a read error; here the protein is translated from the DNA. The chain recombines TRDV2 with TRDJ1, with 9 bases aligning to TRDD3. J lost 6 bases, V lost 0 bases, and 10 bases had no gene match. Germline V gene lookup returns CDR1 GEAIGNYY and CDR2 EKD. The CDR3 runs 16 residues. The CDR3 is CACDTVGGIHRNKLIF. The CDR3 nucleotides read TGTGCCTGTGACACCGTGGGGGGGATACACCGCAATAAACTCATCTTT.

To note about this clone: The protein held in TCRdb is that of a much larger clone and does not match this DNA's translation at residue 18, likely because of a read error; the protein shown is translated from the DNA. The chain combines TRDV2 with TRDJ1, with D perhaps matching TRDD3 (5 bases). This CDR3 has 20 amino acids. The germline CDR1 and CDR2 sequences are GEAIGNYY and EKD. The CDR3 region is CACDTVSGGQLDVPLDKPIF. Here the CDR3 DNA reads TGTGCCTGTGACACCGTGTCAGGGGGCCAATTGGATGTACCACTCGATAAACCCATCTTT.

At least ten counts were recorded for this clone. This is likely an artifact of a read error, given a far larger clone one base away. The chain employs TRDV2 and TRDJ1, with TRDD3 matching over 9 bases. CDR1 and CDR2 (germline): GEAIGNYY, EKD. V shed 0 bases, J shed 4 bases, and the junction held 8 bases outside the gene matches. The CDR3 consists of 16 residues. CDR3 in amino acids: CACDTVGGIHHDKLIF. In DNA form, the CDR3 reads TGTGCCTGTGACACCGTGGGGGGGATACACCACGATAAACTCATCTTT.

This clone was found a few times. The protein TCRdb lists belongs to a much larger clone and differs from this DNA's translation at residue 5, which points to a read error; the protein shown is made from the DNA. The chain carries TRDV1 and TRDJ1, with D unresolved. Trimming took 4 bases from V and 4 from J, leaving 13 bases between them. This CDR3 comprises 14 residues. Germline CDR1 and CDR2: TSWWSYY and QGS. The DNA of the CDR3 is TGTGCTCTTGGGGGATTGTCCCCACTCGATAAACTCATCTTT. It codes for CALGGLSPLDKLIF.

Turning to this clone: This DNA's translation and the protein TCRdb lists, from a much larger clone, do not match at residue 12, likely due to a read error; the protein shown is translated from the DNA. The V and J genes are TRDV1 and TRDJ1; 9 bases line up with TRDD3. The CDR3 has 19 amino acids. Losses at the gene ends were 0 bases for V and 0 bases for J; bases not matched to a gene: 11. The germline gives CDR1 TSWWSYY, CDR2 QGS. DNA for the CDR3: TGTGCTCTTGGGGAACTTACCGATGACTGGGGGACGTACACCGATAAACTCATCTTT. Encoded protein: CALGELTDDWGTYTDKLIF.

This clone was counted between two and nine times. One base separates it from a far larger clone, so it is likely a read error. The sample holds other DNA sequences that translate to the same CDR3. J is TRDJ1 and V is TRDV2; 12 positions match TRDD3. Germline loops: CDR1 GEAIGNYY, CDR2 EKD. Trimming removed 1 base from V and 2 bases from J; junction bases left unmatched: 13. This CDR3 spans 19 amino acids. CDR3 protein: CACDTLLGDTLGGTDKLIF. CDR3 nucleotides: TGTGCCTGTGACACTCTACTGGGGGATACACTTGGGGGGACCGATAAACTCATCTTT.

For this clone: TCRdb assigns this DNA the protein of a much larger clone, which departs from its translation at residue 9; this likely reflects a read error, and the protein shown comes from translating the DNA. The rearrangement joins TRDV2 to TRDJ1; 8 bases are shared with TRDD3. The ends lost 3 bases at V and 8 bases at J; junction bases unmatched: 10. Germline-derived CDR1 and CDR2 are GEAIGNYY and EKD. This CDR3 spans 14 amino acids. The CDR3 region is CACDSILGVEKLIF. Here the CDR3 DNA reads TGTGCCTGTGACTCCATACTGGGGGTCGAAAAACTCATCTTT.

A remark on this clone: The amino acid sequence in TCRdb belongs to a much larger clone and departs from this DNA's translation at residue 6, likely a sequencing read error; the sequence shown is translated from the DNA. The V call is TRDV1, the J call TRDJ1; D could derive from TRDD2 or TRDD3 (5 bases each). The CDR3 has 18 amino acids. CDR1 is TSWWSYY and CDR2 is QGS in the germline V gene. V lost 3 bases and J lost 0, with 20 bases in between. DNA for the CDR3: TGTGCTCTTGGGGACCTCCTTCACTGGCTCTCCCACACCGATAAACTCATCTTT. The encoded protein is CALGDLLHWLSHTDKLIF.

This clone was seen a handful of times. A far larger clone is only one base removed, so a read error is likely. In the same sample, other DNA sequences code for this CDR3. CDR3 protein: CACDTVLGDARNTDKLIF. CDR3 DNA: TGTGCCTGTGACACGGTACTAGGGGACGCGCGGAACACCGATAAACTCATCTTT. The V gene is TRDV2, the J gene TRDJ1; maybe TRDD3 (5 bases). Germline V gene lookup returns CDR1 GEAIGNYY and CDR2 EKD. This CDR3 has 18 residues. Trimming cost V 1 base and J 0 bases, with 20 bases left between them.

As regards this clone: This is likely an artifact of a read error, given a far larger clone one base away. Additional DNA sequences in this sample encode the identical CDR3. This rearrangement joins TRDV2 to TRDJ3, with TRDD3 matching over 11 bases. The CDR3 loop spans 21 amino acids. J gave up 0 bases and V 7 bases, and 16 bases lay outside the gene matches. CDR1 is GEAIGNYY, CDR2 EKD, per germline. CDR3 sequence reads: CACDSVLGDISSSWDTRQMFF. The CDR3 DNA follows: TGTGCCTGCGACTCAGTACTGGGGGATATCAGCAGCTCCTGGGACACCCGACAGATGTTTTTC.

Comments on this clone: A far larger clone lies a single base away; this is likely a read error. The same CDR3 is also encoded by other DNA sequences in this sample. The chain has TRDV2 and TRDJ1; 11 positions agree with TRDD3. J was trimmed by 2 bases and V by 0 bases; bases with no gene match: 10. CDR1 is GEAIGNYY and CDR2 is EKD in the germline V gene. The CDR3 covers 18 residues. As DNA, the CDR3 is TGTGCCTGTGACACCGTTGGGCTGGGGGATACTCGGACCGATAAACTCATCTTT. This encodes CACDTVGLGDTRTDKLIF.

Judged by abundance, this clone is medium-sized. No DNA is shown, since the ends of the CDR3 on it are uncertain; the CDR3 is the one TCRdb lists. V usage is TRAV29/DV5 and J usage is TRDJ1; the table's D gene call, TRDD3, was not cross checked with the DNA. The CDR3 numbers 22 amino acids, ends counted. The germline CDR1 and CDR2 sequences are NSMFDY and ISSIKDK. This chain's CDR3 is CSVLLCSTGLGMVLHGTDKLIF.

This clone was counted between two and nine times. The translation of this DNA and the TCRdb protein of a much larger clone differ at residue 10, probably owing to a read error; the protein shown here is translated from the DNA. The chain links TRDV1 to TRDJ1; no firm D call. The CDR3 is 14 residues long. CDR1 is TSWWSYY and CDR2 is QGS in the germline V gene. V was shortened by 2 bases and J by 6 bases, with 13 bases between the two germline ends. This chain's CDR3 is CALGELSPLNKLIF. The CDR3 nucleotides read TGTGCTCTTGGGGAATTGTCCCCACTCAATAAACTCATCTTT.

J is TRDJ1 and V is TRDV2, with a weak D call TRDD3 (6 bases). TCRdb leaves out the J gene; it was filled in here by matching the DNA to germline. In germline, CDR1 is GEAIGNYY, CDR2 EKD. The CDR3 runs 13 residues. The V end lost 7 bases, the J end lost 9 bases, and 20 bases lay between the germline ends. The CDR3 is CAWERGGKMELIF. The DNA of the CDR3 is TGTGCCTGGGAACGGGGGGGAAAAATGGAACTCATCTTT.

By proportion, this clone is medium-sized (0.01 to 0.1%). The sample holds other DNA sequences that translate to the same CDR3. The CDR3 here is CASPYLEDFGVLGDTQGYTDKLIF. CDR3 nucleotides: TGTGCCTCCCCTTACCTCGAAGATTTCGGAGTACTGGGGGATACGCAAGGGTACACCGATAAACTCATCTTT. The chain uses TRDV3 and TRDJ1, with 13 bases identical to TRDD3. V trimming: 4 bases; J trimming: 0 bases; junction bases outside the gene matches: 32. The CDR3 consists of 24 residues. From germline, CDR1 is TVYSNPD and CDR2 GDNSRS (reference sequence).

Worth noting for this clone: This probably arose from a read error, given a far larger clone one base away. The same CDR3 arises from other DNA sequences in this sample as well. The chain uses TRDV2 and TRDJ1, with TRDD3 matching over 9 bases. V shed 6 bases and J 5 bases; nucleotides not matched to a gene: 6. CDR1 is GEAIGNYY, CDR2 EKD, per germline. This CDR3 has 13 amino acids. The DNA for the CDR3 is TGTGCCTGTTTGTCGGGGGATACTGATAAACTCATCTTT. This encodes CACLSGDTDKLIF.